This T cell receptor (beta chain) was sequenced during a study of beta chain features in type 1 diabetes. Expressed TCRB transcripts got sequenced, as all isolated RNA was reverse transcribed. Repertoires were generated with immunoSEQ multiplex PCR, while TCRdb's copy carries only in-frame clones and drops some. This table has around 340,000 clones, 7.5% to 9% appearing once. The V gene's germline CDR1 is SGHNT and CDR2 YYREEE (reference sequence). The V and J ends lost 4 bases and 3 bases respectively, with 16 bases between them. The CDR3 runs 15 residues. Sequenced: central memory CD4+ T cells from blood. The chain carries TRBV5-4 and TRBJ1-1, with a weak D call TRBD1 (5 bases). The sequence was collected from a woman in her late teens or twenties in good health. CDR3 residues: CASSAWDGEDTEAFF. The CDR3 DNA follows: TGTGCCAGCAGCGCCTGGGACGGTGAGGACACTGAAGCTTTCTTT.